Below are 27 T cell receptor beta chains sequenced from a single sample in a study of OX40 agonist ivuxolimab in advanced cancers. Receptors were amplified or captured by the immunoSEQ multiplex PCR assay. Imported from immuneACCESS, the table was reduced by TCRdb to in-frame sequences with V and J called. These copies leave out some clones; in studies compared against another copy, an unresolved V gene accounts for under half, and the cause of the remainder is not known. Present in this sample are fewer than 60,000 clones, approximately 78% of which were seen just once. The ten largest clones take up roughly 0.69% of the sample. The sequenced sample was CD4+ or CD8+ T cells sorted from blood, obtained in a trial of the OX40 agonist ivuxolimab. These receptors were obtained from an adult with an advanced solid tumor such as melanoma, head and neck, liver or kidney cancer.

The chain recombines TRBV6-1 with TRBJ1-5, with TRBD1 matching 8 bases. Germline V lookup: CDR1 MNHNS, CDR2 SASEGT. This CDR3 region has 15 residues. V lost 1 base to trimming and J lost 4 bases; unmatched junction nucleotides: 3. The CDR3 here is CASSEERTGNQPQHF. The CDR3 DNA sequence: TGTGCCAGCAGTGAAGAAAGGACAGGGAATCAGCCCCAGCATTTT.

CDR3 DNA: TGCGCCAGCAGCTTGGATGCCGGGGAAGGTCAGCCCCAGCATTTT. It translates to CASSLDAGEGQPQHF. V gene TRBV5-1 combines with J gene TRBJ1-5; D is undetermined. The V and J ends lost 0 bases and 6 bases respectively, with 13 bases between them. The CDR3 is 15 residues long. CDR1 SGHRS and CDR2 YFSETQ come from the germline V gene.

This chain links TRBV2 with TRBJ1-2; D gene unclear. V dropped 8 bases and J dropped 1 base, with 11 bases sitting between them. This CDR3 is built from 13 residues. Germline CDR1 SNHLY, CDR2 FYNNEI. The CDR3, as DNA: TGTGCCAGCGCCGATGGATATAACTATGGCTACACCTTC. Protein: CASADGYNYGYTF.

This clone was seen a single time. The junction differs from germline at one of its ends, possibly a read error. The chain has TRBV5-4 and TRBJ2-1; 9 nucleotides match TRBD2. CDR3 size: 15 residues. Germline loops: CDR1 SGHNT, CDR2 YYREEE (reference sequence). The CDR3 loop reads CASGGRGGSYHEQFF. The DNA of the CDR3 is TGTGCCAGCGGCGGGAGGGGGGGCTCCTACCATGAGCAGTTCTTC. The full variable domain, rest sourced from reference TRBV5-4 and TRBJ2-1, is ETGVTQSPTHLIKTRGQQVTLRCSSQSGHNTVSWYQQALGQGPQFIFQYYREEENGRGNFPPRFSGLQFPNYSSELNVNALELDDSALYLCASGGRGGSYHEQFFGPGTRLTVL.

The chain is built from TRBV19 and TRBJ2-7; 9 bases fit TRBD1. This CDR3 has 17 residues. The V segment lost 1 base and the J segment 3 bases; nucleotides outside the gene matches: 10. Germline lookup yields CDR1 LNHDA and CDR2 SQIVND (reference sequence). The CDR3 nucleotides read TGTGCCAGTAGTATAGGGATTCAAGGACAGGGGTTCTACGAGCAGTACTTC. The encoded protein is CASSIGIQGQGFYEQYF.

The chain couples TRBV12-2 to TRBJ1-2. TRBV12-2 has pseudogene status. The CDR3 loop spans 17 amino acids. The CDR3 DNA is TGTGCAAGTCGCTTATCTGAGGGGCGTCCGACTAACTATGGCTACACCTTC. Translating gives CASRLSEGRPTNYGYTF.

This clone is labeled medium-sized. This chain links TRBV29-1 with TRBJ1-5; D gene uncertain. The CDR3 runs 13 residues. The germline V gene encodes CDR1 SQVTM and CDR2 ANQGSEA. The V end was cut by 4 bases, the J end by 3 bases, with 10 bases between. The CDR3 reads CSVGSSTNQPQHF. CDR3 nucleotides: TGCAGCGTTGGGAGCTCGACCAATCAGCCCCAGCATTTT.

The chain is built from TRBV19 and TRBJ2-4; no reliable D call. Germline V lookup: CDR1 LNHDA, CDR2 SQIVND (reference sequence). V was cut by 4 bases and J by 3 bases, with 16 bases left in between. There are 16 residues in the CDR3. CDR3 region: CASSTFDRLVKNIQYF. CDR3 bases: TGTGCCAGTAGTACATTCGACCGGCTAGTCAAAAACATTCAGTACTTC.

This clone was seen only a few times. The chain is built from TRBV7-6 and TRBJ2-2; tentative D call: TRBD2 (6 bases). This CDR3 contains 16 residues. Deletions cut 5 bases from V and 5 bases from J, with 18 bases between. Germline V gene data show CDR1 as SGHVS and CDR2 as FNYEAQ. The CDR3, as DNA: TGTGCCAGCAGCCCTCTAGCGAGCGGAGGTACCGGGGAGCTGTTTTTT. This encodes CASSPLASGGTGELFF.

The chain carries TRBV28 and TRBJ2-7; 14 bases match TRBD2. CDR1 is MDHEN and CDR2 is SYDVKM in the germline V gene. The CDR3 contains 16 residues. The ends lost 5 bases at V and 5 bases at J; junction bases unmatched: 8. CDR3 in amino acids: CASSMTSGGAQNEQYF. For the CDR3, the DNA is TGTGCCAGCAGTATGACTAGCGGGGGGGCGCAGAACGAGCAGTACTTC.

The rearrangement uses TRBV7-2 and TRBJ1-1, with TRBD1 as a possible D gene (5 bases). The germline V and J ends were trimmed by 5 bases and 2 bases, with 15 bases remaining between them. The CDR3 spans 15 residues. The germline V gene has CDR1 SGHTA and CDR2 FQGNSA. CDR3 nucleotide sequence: TGTGCCAGCAGCGGGGCGCGGGTCCAAAACACTGAAGCTTTCTTT. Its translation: CASSGARVQNTEAFF.

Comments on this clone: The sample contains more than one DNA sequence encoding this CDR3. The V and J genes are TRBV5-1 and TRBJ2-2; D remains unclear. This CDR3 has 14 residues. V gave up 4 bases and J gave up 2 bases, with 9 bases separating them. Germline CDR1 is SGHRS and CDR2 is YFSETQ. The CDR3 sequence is CASSLGPNTGELFF. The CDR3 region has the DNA TGCGCCAGCAGCCTCGGACCAAACACCGGGGAGCTGTTTTTT.

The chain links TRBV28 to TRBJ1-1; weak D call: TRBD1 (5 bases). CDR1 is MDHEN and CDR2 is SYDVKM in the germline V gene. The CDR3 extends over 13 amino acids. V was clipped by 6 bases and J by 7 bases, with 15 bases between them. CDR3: CASSPPRGFEAFF. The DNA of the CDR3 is TGTGCCAGCAGCCCGCCCCGGGGGTTTGAAGCTTTCTTT.

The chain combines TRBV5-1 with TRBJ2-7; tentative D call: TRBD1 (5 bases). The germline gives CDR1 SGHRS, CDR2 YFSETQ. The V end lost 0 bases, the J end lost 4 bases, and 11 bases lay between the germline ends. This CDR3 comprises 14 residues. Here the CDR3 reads CASSLAPTGYEQYF. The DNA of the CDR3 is TGCGCCAGCAGCTTGGCCCCAACAGGATACGAGCAGTACTTC.

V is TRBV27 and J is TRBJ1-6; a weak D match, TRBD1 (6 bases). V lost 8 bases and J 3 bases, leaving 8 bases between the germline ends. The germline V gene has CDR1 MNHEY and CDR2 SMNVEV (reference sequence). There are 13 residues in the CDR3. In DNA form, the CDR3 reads TGTGCCAGCGGGACAAGCTATAATTCACCCCTCCACTTT. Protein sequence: CASGTSYNSPLHF.

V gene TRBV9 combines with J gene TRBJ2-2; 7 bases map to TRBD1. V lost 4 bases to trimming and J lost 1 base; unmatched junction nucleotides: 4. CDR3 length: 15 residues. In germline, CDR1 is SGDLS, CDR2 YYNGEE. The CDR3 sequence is CASSPRQGNTGELFF. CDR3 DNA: TGTGCCAGCAGCCCCCGACAGGGGAACACCGGGGAGCTGTTTTTT.

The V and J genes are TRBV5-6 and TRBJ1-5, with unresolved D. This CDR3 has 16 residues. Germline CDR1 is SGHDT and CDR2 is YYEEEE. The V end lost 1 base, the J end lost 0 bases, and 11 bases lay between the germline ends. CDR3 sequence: CASSLTAFYSNQPQHF. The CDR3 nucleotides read TGTGCCAGCAGCTTGACGGCCTTCTATAGCAATCAGCCCCAGCATTTT.

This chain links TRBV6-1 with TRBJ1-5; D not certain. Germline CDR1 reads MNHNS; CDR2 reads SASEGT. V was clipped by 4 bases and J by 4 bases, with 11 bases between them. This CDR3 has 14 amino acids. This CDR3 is CASSVFRENQPQHF. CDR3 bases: TGTGCCAGCAGTGTTTTTAGGGAGAATCAGCCCCAGCATTTT.

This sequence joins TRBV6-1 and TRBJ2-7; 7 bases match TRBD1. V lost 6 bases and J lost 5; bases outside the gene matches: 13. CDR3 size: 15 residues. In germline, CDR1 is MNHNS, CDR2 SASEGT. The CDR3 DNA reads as TGTGCCAGCAGCCCCACTCGAGACAGGGCCCACGAGCAGTACTTC. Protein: CASSPTRDRAHEQYF.

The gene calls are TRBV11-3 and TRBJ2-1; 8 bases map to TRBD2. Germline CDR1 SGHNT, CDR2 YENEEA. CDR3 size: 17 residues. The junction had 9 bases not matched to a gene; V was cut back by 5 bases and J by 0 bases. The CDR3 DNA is TGTGCCAGCAGCGTTAGTAGCGGGAAGAGCTCCTACAATGAGCAGTTCTTC. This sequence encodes CASSVSSGKSSYNEQFF.

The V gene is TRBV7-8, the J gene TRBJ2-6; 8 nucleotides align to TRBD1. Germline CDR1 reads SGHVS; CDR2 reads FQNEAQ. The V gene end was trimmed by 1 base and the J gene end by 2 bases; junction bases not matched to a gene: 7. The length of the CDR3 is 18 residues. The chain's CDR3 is CASSLGGRGRTGANVLTF. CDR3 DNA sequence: TGTGCCAGCAGCTTAGGTGGCAGGGGGCGTACTGGGGCCAACGTCCTGACTTTC. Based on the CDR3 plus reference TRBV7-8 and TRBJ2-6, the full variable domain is GAGVSQSPRYKVAKRGQDVALRCDPISGHVSLFWYQQALGQGPEFLTYFQNEAQLDKSGLPSDRFFAERPEGSVSTLKIQRTQQEDSAVYLCASSLGGRGRTGANVLTFGAGSRLTVL.

The chain's CDR3 is CASSFGGLASGNTIYF. The DNA for the CDR3 is TGTGCCAGCAGCTTTGGGGGCTTAGCCTCTGGAAACACCATATATTTT. The chain uses TRBV7-8 and TRBJ1-3; TRBD1 might be the D (6 bases). The CDR3 is 16 amino acids. The V and J ends lost 3 bases and 0 bases respectively, with 12 bases between them. The V gene's germline CDR1 is SGHVS and CDR2 FQNEAQ.

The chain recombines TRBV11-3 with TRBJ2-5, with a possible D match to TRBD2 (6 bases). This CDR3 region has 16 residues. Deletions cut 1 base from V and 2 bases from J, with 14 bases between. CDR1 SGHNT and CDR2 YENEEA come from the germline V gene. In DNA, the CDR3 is TGTGCCAGCAGCTTAGTCGGGGGATCTGTACAAGAGACCCAGTACTTC. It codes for CASSLVGGSVQETQYF.

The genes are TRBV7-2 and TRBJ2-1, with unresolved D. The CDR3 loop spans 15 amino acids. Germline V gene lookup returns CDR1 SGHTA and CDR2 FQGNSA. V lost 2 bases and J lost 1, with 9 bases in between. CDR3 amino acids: CASSLTVSSYNEQFF. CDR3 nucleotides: TGTGCCAGCAGCTTAACTGTTTCGTCCTACAATGAGCAGTTCTTC.

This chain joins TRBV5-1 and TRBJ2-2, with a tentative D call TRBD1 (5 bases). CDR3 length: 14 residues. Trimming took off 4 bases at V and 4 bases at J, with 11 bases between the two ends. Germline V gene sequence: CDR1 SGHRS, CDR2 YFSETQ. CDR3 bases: TGCGCCAGCAGCCCCCGGACAACCACCGGGGAGCTGTTTTTT. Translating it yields CASSPRTTTGELFF. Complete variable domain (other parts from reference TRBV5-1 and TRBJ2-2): KAGVTQTPRYLIKTRGQQVTLSCSPISGHRSVSWYQQTPGQGLQFLFEYFSETQRNKGNFPGRFSGRQFSNSRSEMNVSTLELGDSALYLCASSPRTTTGELFFGEGSRLTVL.

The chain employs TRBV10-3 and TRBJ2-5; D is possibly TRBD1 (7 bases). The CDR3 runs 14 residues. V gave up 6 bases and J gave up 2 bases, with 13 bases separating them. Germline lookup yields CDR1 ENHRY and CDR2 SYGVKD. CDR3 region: CAIREGAEQETQYF. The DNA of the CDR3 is TGTGCCATCAGGGAGGGGGCGGAGCAAGAGACCCAGTACTTC.

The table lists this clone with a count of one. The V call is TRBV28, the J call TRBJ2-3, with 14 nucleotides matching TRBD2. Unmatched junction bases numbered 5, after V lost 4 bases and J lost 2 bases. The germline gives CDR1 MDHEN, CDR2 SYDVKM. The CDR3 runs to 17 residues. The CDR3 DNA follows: TGTGCCAGCAGTTACTGGGGACTAGCGGGGGCCACAGATACGCAGTATTTT. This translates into CASSYWGLAGATDTQYF. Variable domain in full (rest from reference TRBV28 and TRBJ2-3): DVKVTQSSRYLVKRTGEKVFLECVQDMDHENMFWYRQDPGLGLRLIYFSYDVKMKEKGDIPEGYSVSREKKERFSLILESASTNQTSMYLCASSYWGLAGATDTQYFGPGTRLTVL.